This T cell receptor beta chain derives from a study of metastatic and nonmetastatic thyroid tumors. Study-wide background: Samples came from malignant and benign thyroid patients, and repertoires were compared across blood and tumor or nodule tissue. Overall study results and limits: A significant increase in TCR beta diversity was reportedly seen in malignant thyroid tumors relative to benign nodules, in blood and tumor.

Nobody among the patients had been given any treatment before thyroid surgery. The ends were cut back, 5 bases at V and 3 bases at J, with 15 bases in the middle. Germline V gene data show CDR1 as LNHNV and CDR2 as YYDKDF (reference sequence). The CDR3 covers 15 residues. TCRdb re-analyzed the PCR reads using MiXCR. There are around 30,000 clones in the sample; more than 20% occur only once, and roughly 2.2% lies in the top ten. This clone was counted at least ten times. Its matching antigen is unknown. The TCR originated in a female donor with papillary thyroid cancer or a benign thyroid nodule (not recorded which). Some clones in this sample may be carry-over from other donors' samples. Sequenced material: blood. This chain joins TRBV15 and TRBJ2-3; no definite D call. The CDR3 bases are TGTGCCACCAGCCCAAGGCGCGAGTTTACAGATACGCAGTATTTT. Its translation: CATSPRREFTDTQYF.